The T cell receptor (beta chain) described here comes from a study of shared T cell receptors in the human thymus. Assay: immunoSEQ multiplex PCR; the TCRdb copy retains only in-frame clones and omits some. The data contain roughly 700,000 clones, roughly 88% of them seen just once; the ten biggest clones take up 0.0095% to 0.011%. The CDR3 has 15 residues. The germline gives CDR1 SGHDN, CDR2 FVKESK. Germline trimming cut 5 bases from V and 6 bases from J; bases unmatched to any gene: 12. These data also featured in a second study, about human thymus T cells. From that second work: Healthy Finnish infants undergoing corrective surgery for congenital heart defects were used as donors. The thymus tissue came from resections taken during corrective heart surgery. V and J gene usage appeared biased in thymic and blood repertoires. Thymic TCR repertoires of unrelated people reportedly overlapped highly.

This clonotype was obtained from a boy less than two years old with a congenital heart defect. Sequencing was done on a sample of thymocytes. V gene TRBV14 combines with J gene TRBJ2-7, with TRBD1 identical over 8 bases. The DNA of the CDR3 is TGTGCCAGCAGCGGCGGACAGGGCCCCTGGGGCGAGCAGTACTTC. Residues: CASSGGQGPWGEQYF.